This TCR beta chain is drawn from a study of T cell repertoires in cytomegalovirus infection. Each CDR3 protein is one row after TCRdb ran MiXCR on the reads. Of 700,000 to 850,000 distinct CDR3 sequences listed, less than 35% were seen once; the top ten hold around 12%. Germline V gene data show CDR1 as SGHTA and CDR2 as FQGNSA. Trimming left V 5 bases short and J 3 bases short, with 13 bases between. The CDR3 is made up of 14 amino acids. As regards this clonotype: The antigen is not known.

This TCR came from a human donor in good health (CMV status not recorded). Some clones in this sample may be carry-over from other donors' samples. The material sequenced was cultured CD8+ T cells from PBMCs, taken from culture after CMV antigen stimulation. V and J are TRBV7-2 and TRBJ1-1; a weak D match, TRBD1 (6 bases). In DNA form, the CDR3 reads TGTGCCAGCAGCCTGACAGGTCCGTACACTGAAGCTTTCTTT. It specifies CASSLTGPYTEAFF.